The T cell receptor (beta chain) described here comes from a study of CD8+ T cells in alopecia areata. Study details: Tofacitinib lasted 6 to 18 months, then 6 months off drug.

Whole-study results and caveats: Clonality in the scalp and expanded CD8+ clones ranked among the top 100 were significantly decreased by tofacitinib.

The V gene lost 3 bases and the J gene lost 1 base, with 8 bases spanning the gap. The CDR3 spans 14 residues. Per the germline V gene, CDR1 is SGHRS and CDR2 is YFSETQ. Noted treatment: oral pan-JAK inhibitor, 5-10 mg twice daily. Punch biopsies of lesional scalp, plus peripheral blood, were taken from alopecia areata patients. This clone has only one observation. No antigen is known for it. Extracted RNA was reverse transcribed, and the resulting cDNA served as sequencing template. Libraries were prepared by immunoSEQ multiplex PCR; TCRdb keeps only in-frame clonotypes and omits some of them. The sample consists of some 180,000 clones, roughly 50% of them appearing once.

The specimen comprised CD8+ T cells sorted from blood, sampled at week 24, from a patient treated with tofacitinib. The receptor was derived from a human donor with alopecia areata. This rearrangement joins TRBV5-1 to TRBJ1-5; the D is unclear. The DNA of the CDR3 is TGCGCCAGCAGCTCTCAGGAAAGCAATCAGCCCCAGCATTTT. The encoded protein is CASSSQESNQPQHF.